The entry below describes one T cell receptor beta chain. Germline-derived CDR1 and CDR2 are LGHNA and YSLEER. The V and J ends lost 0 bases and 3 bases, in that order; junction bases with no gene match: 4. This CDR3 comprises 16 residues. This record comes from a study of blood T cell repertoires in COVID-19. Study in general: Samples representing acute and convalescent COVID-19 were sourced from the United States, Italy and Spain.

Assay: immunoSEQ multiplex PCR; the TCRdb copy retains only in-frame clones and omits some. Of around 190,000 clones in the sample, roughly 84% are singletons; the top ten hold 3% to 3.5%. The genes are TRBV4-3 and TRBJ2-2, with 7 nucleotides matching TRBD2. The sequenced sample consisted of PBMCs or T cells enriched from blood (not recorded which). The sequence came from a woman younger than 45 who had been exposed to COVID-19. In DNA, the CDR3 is TGCGCCAGCAGCCAAGACGGAGCGGGGTACACCGGGGAGCTGTTTTTT. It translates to CASSQDGAGYTGELFF.